This TCR beta chain was retrieved from a study of T cells in Graves' hyperthyroidism and ophthalmopathy. Looked up from germline, CDR1 is SGHNT and CDR2 is YENEEA. V lost 4 bases and J lost 2; bases outside the gene matches: 5. The CDR3 is 14 residues long. As for this clonotype: This may be a read error: a much more frequent sequence differs by one nucleotide.

Authors of the study amplified TCR beta CDR3 regions from RNA transcripts. When the TCR CDR3 underwent first-round RT-PCR, the HTBI primer set was used. Each CDR3 protein gets one entry after TCRdb re-called the multiplex PCR reads with MiXCR. The sample consists of fewer than 600,000 distinct CDR3 sequences, approximately 14% of them appearing once. Sequenced: blood. The V and J genes are TRBV11-3 and TRBJ2-7, with 7 bases that match TRBD2. The sequence was collected from a woman aged 40 to 50 with Graves' hyperthyroidism. The CDR3 is CASSCLGGAYEQYF. The CDR3 DNA is TGTGCCAGCAGCTGCCTGGGAGGGGCCTACGAGCAGTACTTC. The whole variable domain, remainder taken from reference TRBV11-3 and TRBJ2-7, is EAGVVQSPRYKIIEKKQPVAFWCNPISGHNTLYWYLQNLGQGPELLIRYENEEAVDDSQLPKDRFSAERLKGVDSTLKIQPAELGDSAVYLCASSCLGGAYEQYFGPGTRLTVT.